A single T cell receptor (beta chain) is shown here with its context. CDR3 size: 17 residues. The germline gives CDR1 MGHRA, CDR2 YSYEKL. Trimming removed 3 bases from V and 0 bases from J, with 15 bases in between. This sample is drawn from a study of blood T cell repertoires in COVID-19. Study summary: Donors in the United States, Italy and Spain gave samples during acute or convalescent COVID-19. T cells, B-cell-depleted T cells, or PBMCs provided the cDNA or gDNA that served as material.

As processed by the authors: The authors estimated nucleated cell counts from reference gene primer amplification. Clones were read by immunoSEQ multiplex PCR, and TCRdb kept only the in-frame ones, dropping some. The V and J calls and clone size come from that table; D and trimming were worked out from the DNA. The sample has around 300,000 clones, roughly 88% seen once. The sequence was obtained from a woman in her sixties or seventies with acute or convalescent COVID-19. The sample taken for sequencing was peripheral blood. This chain joins TRBV4-1 and TRBJ1-5, with D unresolved. This CDR3 reads CASSQTLDIYSNQPQHF. The CDR3 bases are TGCGCCAGCAGCCAGACCTTAGACATTTATAGCAATCAGCCCCAGCATTTT.